This is a list of T cell receptor beta chains from one sample in a study of low-dose radiotherapy and immunotherapy resistance in tumors. A single record per CDR3 protein comes from TCRdb applying MiXCR to the reads. The sample consists of 80,000 or so distinct CDR3 sequences, 15% to 20% of them appearing once. The specimen was PBMCs, collected after low-dose radiotherapy plus immunotherapy. The source of these receptors is a male donor with prostate cancer. Both conserved end residues are part of each CDR3. The D gene is left open where the match is weak.

>NA|TRBV3-1|TRBJ1-1|16
CASSQVEIRTNTEAFF
>NA|TRBV4-3|TRBJ1-5|14
CASSQERQDQPQHF
>NA|TRBV2|TRBJ2-7|14
CASSETPTSYEQYF
>NA|TRBV11-2|TRBJ1-6|15
CASSLLGGQNSPLHF
>NA|TRBV21-1|TRBJ2-7|15
CASSKAGTQNYEQYF
>NA|TRBV4-1|TRBJ1-3|16
CASSQEGRGTGNTIYF
>NA|TRBV12-3/TRBV12-4|TRBJ1-5|13
CASRPGSNQPQHF
>NA|TRBV28|TRBJ2-7|13
CASRLTISYEQYF
>NA|TRBV10-3|TRBJ1-5|17
CAISESQGGGRNQPQHF
>NA|TRBV7-2|TRBJ2-7|18
CASSWVAGARDRLYEQYF
>NA|TRBV11-3|TRBJ2-3|14
CASSPQGPSDTQYF
>NA|TRBV5-5|TRBJ2-2|16
CASSRTGGDTGELFFF
>NA|TRBV2|TRBJ2-5|13
CASKRWGQETQYF
>NA|TRBV12-3/TRBV12-4|TRBJ2-1|14
CASSLRQGGNEQFF
>NA|TRBV3-1|TRBJ1-2|11
CASSHNYGYTF
>NA|TRBV18|TRBJ1-2|13
CASSPSQGEGYTF
>NA|TRBV20-1|TRBJ1-1|12
CSATNQNTEAFF
>NA|TRBV21-1|TRBJ1-5|15
CASSKVRGRIQPQHF
>TRBD1|TRBV10-3|TRBJ1-2|16
CAISESTGTGWNGYTF
>NA|TRBV2|TRBJ2-3|15
CASVESGLTTDTQYF
>TRBD2|TRBV3-1|TRBJ2-7|17
CASSQAFGLAGAYEQYF
>NA|TRBV7-3|TRBJ2-1|13
CASSLRGFGEQFF
>TRBD1|TRBV25-1|TRBJ2-5|15
CASSPTGWGQETQYF
>TRBD1|TRBV5-6|TRBJ2-7|13
CASSWGQFSEQYF
>TRBD2|TRBV20-1|TRBJ2-5|15
CSAPRLADYQETQYF
>NA|TRBV19|TRBJ1-5|16
CASSLTGWGSEQPQHF
>TRBD2|TRBV18|TRBJ2-5|16
CASSPGGLAGKETQYF
>TRBD1|TRBV5-4|TRBJ1-3|16
CASSFDRGRSGNTIYF
>NA|TRBV10-3|TRBJ2-2|15
CAIRADTMNTGELFF
>NA|TRBV12-3/TRBV12-4|TRBJ1-1|13
CASRNSQNTEAFF
>TRBD2|TRBV14|TRBJ2-5|17
CASSPFEGGPRWETQYF
>NA|TRBV1|TRBJ2-1|16
CASSRELASSYNEQFF
>NA|TRBV30|TRBJ2-7|13
CAWSVAASYEQYF
>NA|TRBV5-5|TRBJ2-1|13
CASSRGSYNEQFF
>NA|TRBV18|TRBJ2-5|16
CASSPPRLSNRETQYF
>TRBD1|TRBV24-1|TRBJ2-2|14
CATGQGSVTGELFF
>TRBD2|TRBV7-9|TRBJ2-1|15
CASSLVPSGGNEQFF
>TRBD1|TRBV5-5|TRBJ2-7|16
CASSLTTRGSSYEQYF
>TRBD2|TRBV20-1|TRBJ2-1|14
CSASIRGRYNEQFF
>NA|TRBV20-1|TRBJ1-4|14
CSASGASTNEKLFF
>NA|TRBV4-3|TRBJ2-5|14
CASSRIQGSETQYF
>NA|TRBV14|TRBJ2-2|16
CASSRSTGLNTGELFF
>TRBD2|TRBV7-2|TRBJ2-3|16
CASSSLAGGPGDTQYF
>TRBD1|TRBV7-9|TRBJ1-5|14
CASSLEGGSQPQHF
>NA|TRBV5-1|TRBJ1-4|16
CASSLQGPATNEKLFF
>NA|TRBV28|TRBJ1-1|13
CASSPDWITEAFF